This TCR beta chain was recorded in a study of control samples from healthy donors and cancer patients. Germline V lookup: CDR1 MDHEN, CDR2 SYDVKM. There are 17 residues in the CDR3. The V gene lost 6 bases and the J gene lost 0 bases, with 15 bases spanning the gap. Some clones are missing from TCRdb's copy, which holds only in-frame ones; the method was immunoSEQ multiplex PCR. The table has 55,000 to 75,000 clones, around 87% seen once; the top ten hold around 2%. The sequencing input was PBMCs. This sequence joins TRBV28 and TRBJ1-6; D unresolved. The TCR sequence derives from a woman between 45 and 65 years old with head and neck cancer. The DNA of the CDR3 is TGTGCCAGCAGCTTACTAAGGGCGAGCTCCTATAATTCACCCCTCCACTTT. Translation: CASSLLRASSYNSPLHF.